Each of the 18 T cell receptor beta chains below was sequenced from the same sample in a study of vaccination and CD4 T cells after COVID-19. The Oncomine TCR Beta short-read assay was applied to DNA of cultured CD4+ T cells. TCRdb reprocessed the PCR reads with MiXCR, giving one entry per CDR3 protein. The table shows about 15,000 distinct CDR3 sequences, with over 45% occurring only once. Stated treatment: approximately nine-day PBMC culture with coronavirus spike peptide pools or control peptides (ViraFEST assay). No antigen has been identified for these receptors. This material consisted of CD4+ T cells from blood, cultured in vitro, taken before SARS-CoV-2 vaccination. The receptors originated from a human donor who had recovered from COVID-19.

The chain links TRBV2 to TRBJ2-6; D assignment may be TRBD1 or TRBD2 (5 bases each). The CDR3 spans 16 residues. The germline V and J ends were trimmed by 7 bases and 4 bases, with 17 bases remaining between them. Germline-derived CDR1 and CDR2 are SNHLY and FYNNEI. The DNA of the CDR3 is TGTGCCAGCATCAGGCAGGGAGTAGGAGGGGCCAACGTCCTGACTTTC. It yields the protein CASIRQGVGGANVLTF.

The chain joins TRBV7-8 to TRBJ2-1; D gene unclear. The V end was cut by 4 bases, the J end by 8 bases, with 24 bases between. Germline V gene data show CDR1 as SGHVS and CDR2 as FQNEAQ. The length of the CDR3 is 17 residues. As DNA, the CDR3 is TGTGCCAGCAGCTCCCCGGCTGGCTTTGGTGGGTTCGATGAGCAGTTCTTC. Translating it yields CASSSPAGFGGFDEQFF.

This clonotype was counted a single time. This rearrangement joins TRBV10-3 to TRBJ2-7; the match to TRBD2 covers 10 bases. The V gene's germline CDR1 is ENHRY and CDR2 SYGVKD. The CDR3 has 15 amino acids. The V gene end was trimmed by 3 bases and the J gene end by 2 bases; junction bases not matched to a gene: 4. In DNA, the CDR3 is TGTGCCATCAGTGACCTTAGCGGGAGGACCTACGAGCAGTACTTC. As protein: CAISDLSGRTYEQYF.

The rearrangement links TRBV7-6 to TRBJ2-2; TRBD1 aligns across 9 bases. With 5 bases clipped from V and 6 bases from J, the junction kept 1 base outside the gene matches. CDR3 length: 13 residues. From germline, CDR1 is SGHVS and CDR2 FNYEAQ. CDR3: CASSRDRAGELFF. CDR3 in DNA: TGTGCCAGCAGCCGGGACAGGGCCGGGGAGCTGTTTTTT.

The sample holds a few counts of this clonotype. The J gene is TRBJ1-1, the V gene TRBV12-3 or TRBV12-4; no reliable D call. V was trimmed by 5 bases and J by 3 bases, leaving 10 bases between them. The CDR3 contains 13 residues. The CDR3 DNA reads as TGTGCCAGCAGTCAACGGGAGGACACTGAAGCTTTCTTT. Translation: CASSQREDTEAFF.

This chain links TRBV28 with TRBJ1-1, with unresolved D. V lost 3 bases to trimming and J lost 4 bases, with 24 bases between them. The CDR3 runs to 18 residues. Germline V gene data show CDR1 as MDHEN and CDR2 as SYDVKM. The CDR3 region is CASSFSLGWGNGRTEAFF. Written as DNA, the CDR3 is TGTGCCAGCAGTTTCAGTCTCGGATGGGGTAATGGGCGCACTGAAGCTTTCTTT.

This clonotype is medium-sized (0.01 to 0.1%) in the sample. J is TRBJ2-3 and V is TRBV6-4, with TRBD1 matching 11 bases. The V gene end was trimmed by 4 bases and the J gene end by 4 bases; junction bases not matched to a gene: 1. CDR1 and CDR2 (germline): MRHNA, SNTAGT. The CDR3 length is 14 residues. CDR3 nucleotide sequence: TGTGCCAGCAGTGGGACAGGGGGCGCAGATACGCAGTATTTT. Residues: CASSGTGGADTQYF.

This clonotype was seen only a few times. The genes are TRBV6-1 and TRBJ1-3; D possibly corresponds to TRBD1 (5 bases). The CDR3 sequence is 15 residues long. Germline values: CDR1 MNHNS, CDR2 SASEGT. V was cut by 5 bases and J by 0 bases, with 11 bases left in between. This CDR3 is CASSRTDTSGNTIYF. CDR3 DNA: TGTGCCAGCAGTAGGACGGACACCTCTGGAAACACCATATATTTT.

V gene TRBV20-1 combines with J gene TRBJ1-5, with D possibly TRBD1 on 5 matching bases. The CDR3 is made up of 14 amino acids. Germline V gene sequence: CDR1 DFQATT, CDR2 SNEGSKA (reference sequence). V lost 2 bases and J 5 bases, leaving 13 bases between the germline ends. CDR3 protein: CSARFTGVDQPQHF. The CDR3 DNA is TGCAGTGCTAGATTTACGGGGGTAGATCAGCCCCAGCATTTT.

In nucleotides, the CDR3 is TGTGCCAGCAGTTACCCAAACACAGATACGCAGTATTTT. Translation gives CASSYPNTDTQYF. The rearrangement uses TRBV6-5 and TRBJ2-3; D is ambiguous. The V end lost 2 bases, the J end lost 2 bases, and 5 bases lay between the germline ends. The CDR3 is 13 residues long. Per germline, CDR1 MNHEY and CDR2 SVGAGI.

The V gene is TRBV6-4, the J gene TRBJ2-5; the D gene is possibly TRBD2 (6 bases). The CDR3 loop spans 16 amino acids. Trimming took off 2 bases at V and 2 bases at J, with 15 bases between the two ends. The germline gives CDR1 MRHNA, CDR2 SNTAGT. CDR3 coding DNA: TGTGCCAGCAGTGACGCGCGGGGAAAGCTACAAGAGACCCAGTACTTC. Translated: CASSDARGKLQETQYF.

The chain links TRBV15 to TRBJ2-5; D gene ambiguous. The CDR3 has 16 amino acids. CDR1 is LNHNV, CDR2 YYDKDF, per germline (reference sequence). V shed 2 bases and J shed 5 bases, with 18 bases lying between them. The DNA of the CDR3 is TGTGCCACCAGCAGACTAGGCAGGCGGCAAGGGGAGACCCAGTACTTC. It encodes CATSRLGRRQGETQYF.

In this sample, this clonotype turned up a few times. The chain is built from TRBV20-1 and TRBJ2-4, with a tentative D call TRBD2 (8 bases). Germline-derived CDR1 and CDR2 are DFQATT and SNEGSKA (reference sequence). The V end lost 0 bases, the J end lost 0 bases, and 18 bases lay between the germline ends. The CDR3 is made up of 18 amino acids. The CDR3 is CSARDVVAGQLAKNIQYF. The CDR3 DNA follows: TGCAGTGCTAGAGATGTAGTAGCGGGACAGCTAGCCAAAAACATTCAGTACTTC.

The CDR3 reads CASSLWPGDRGIGTEAFF. CDR3 sequence (DNA): TGTGCCAGCAGCTTATGGCCGGGGGACAGGGGCATTGGCACTGAAGCTTTCTTT. J is TRBJ1-1 and V is TRBV7-9, with 10 bases aligning to TRBD1. V gave up 2 bases and J gave up 4 bases; unmatched junction bases: 13. The CDR3 totals 18 residues. In germline, CDR1 is SEHNR, CDR2 FQNEAQ (reference sequence). The full variable domain, completed using reference TRBV7-9 and TRBJ1-1, is DTGVSQNPRHKITKRGQNVTFRCDPISEHNRLYWYRQTLGQGPEFLTYFQNEAQLEKSRLLSDRFSAERPKGSFSTLEIQRTEQGDSAMYLCASSLWPGDRGIGTEAFFGQGTRLTVV.

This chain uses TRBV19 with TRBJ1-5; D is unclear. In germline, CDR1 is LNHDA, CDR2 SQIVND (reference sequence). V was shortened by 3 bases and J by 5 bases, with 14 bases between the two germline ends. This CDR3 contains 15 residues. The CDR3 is CASSMTGIRDQPQHF. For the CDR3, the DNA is TGTGCCAGTAGTATGACCGGGATTCGGGATCAGCCCCAGCATTTT.

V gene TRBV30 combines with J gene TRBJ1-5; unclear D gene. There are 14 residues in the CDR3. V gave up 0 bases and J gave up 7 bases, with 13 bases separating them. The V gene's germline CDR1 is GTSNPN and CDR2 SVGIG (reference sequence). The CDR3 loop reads CAWSVGPREQPQHF. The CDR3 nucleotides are TGTGCCTGGAGTGTAGGACCGAGGGAACAGCCCCAGCATTTT.

The CDR3 is CASTLAYGTNQPQHF. The CDR3 DNA sequence: TGTGCCAGTACCCTCGCTTACGGGACAAATCAGCCCCAGCATTTT. The V and J genes are TRBV19 and TRBJ1-5; tentatively, D is TRBD1 (6 bases). V was trimmed by 7 bases and J by 4 bases, leaving 17 bases between them. There are 15 residues in the CDR3. Per germline, CDR1 LNHDA and CDR2 SQIVND (reference sequence).

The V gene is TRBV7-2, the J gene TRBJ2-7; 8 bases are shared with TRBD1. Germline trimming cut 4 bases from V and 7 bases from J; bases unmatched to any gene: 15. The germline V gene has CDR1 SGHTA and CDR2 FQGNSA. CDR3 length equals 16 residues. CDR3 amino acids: CASSSRGGQGRSEQYF. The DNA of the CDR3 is TGTGCCAGCAGCTCCCGGGGCGGACAGGGAAGGTCTGAGCAGTACTTC. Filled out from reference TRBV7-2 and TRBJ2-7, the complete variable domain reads GAGVSQSPSNKVTEKGKDVELRCDPISGHTALYWYRQSLGQGLEFLIYFQGNSAPDKSGLPSDRFSAERTGGSVSTLTIQRTQQEDSAVYLCASSSRGGQGRSEQYFGPGTRLTVT.